These T cell receptor beta chains were read from a single sample in a study of T-cell reconstitution after alpha-beta-depleted transplantation in children. TCRdb ran MiXCR on the PCR reads and lists one entry per CDR3 protein. Of around 700,000 distinct CDR3 sequences listed, around 13% are singletons. The sample consisted of PBMCs, taken before TCRalphabeta/CD19-depleted stem cell transplant. Source of these receptors: a girl aged 2-10 years with congenital amegakaryocytic thrombocytopenia, due to receive a stem cell transplant. The CDR3 runs from the conserved cysteine through the conserved F or W. The D gene is left open where the match is weak. Clone size is given for some rows only: seen once, a few or many times, or a class if the clone is expanded.

d_call,v_call,j_call,clone_size,cdr3_aa,cdr3_nt
-,TRBV6-4,TRBJ2-1,-,CASSDQAGTYNEQFF,TGTGCCAGCAGTGACCAGGCAGGAACATACAATGAGCAGTTCTTC
TRBD2,TRBV11-2,TRBJ2-2,-,CASSLDVSLSLAVTGELFF,TGTGCCAGCAGCTTAGACGTTTCGCTGTCACTAGCGGTCACCGGGGAGCTGTTTTTT
-,TRBV7-2,TRBJ2-1,-,CASSPEALSSYNEQFF,TGTGCCAGCAGCCCCGAGGCTCTTAGCTCCTACAATGAGCAGTTCTTC
TRBD2,TRBV28,TRBJ2-7,-,CASSTRSGSYEQYF,TGTGCCAGCAGTACCCGTAGCGGGAGTTACGAGCAGTACTTC
-,TRBV12-3/TRBV12-4,TRBJ2-1,many,CASISGLAYNEQFF,TGTGCCAGCATCTCCGGGCTTGCCTACAATGAGCAGTTCTTC
TRBD2,TRBV20-1,TRBJ2-4,few,CSAGTGGWAKNIQYF,TGCAGTGCCGGAACGGGGGGGTGGGCCAAAAACATTCAGTACTTC
-,TRBV12-3/TRBV12-4,TRBJ2-2,few,CASSLMGGAGELFF,TGTGCCAGCAGTTTAATGGGAGGCGCCGGGGAGCTGTTTTTT
TRBD2,TRBV20-1,TRBJ2-1,many,CSASRSSGTSYNEQFF,TGCAGTGCTAGCCGTTCTAGCGGGACCTCCTACAATGAGCAGTTCTTC
TRBD1,TRBV29-1,TRBJ2-1,many,CSVAGTALSYEQFF,TGCAGCGTCGCCGGGACAGCGCTATCATATGAGCAGTTCTTC
TRBD2,TRBV28,TRBJ2-2,few,CASSFSPSLAGVDTGELFF,TGTGCCAGCAGCTTTTCCCCTTCGTTAGCGGGAGTGGACACCGGGGAGCTGTTTTTT
TRBD2,TRBV20-1,TRBJ2-7,many,CSAPLAESSYEQYF,TGCAGTGCTCCGCTAGCGGAGAGTTCCTACGAGCAGTACTTC
-,TRBV25-1,TRBJ2-5,-,CASMGEQETQYF,TGTGCCAGCATGGGAGAACAAGAGACCCAGTACTTC
-,TRBV5-5,TRBJ2-7,-,CASSLPPPGGNEQYF,TGTGCCAGCAGCTTACCCCCTCCTGGGGGGAACGAGCAGTACTTC
-,TRBV12-3/TRBV12-4,TRBJ1-1,many,CASSYQGGSTNTEAFF,TGTGCCAGCAGTTATCAGGGAGGCTCGACGAACACTGAAGCTTTCTTT
-,TRBV7-9,TRBJ2-1,-,CASSLMRQGGSYNEQFF,TGTGCCAGCAGCTTAATGCGCCAGGGAGGTTCCTACAATGAGCAGTTCTTC
-,TRBV7-2,TRBJ1-1,few,CASSLAPGPNTEAFF,TGTGCCAGCAGCTTAGCGCCAGGGCCGAACACTGAAGCTTTCTTT
-,TRBV4-1,TRBJ2-2,many,CASSQDKGSATGELFF,TGCGCCAGCAGCCAAGACAAGGGGTCCGCCACCGGGGAGCTGTTTTTT
-,TRBV12-3/TRBV12-4,TRBJ2-3,many,CASSQDTGVRVHRQYF,TGTGCCAGCAGTCAAGACACGGGCGTGAGAGTTCATCGGCAGTATTTT
-,TRBV6-5,TRBJ1-2,many,CASSYSPQDGTGGYTF,TGTGCCAGCAGTTACTCCCCCCAAGACGGGACCGGAGGCTACACCTTC
-,TRBV7-9,TRBJ1-1,-,CASSLTEKNTEAFF,TGTGCCAGCAGCTTAACAGAAAAGAACACTGAAGCTTTCTTT
-,TRBV20-1,TRBJ1-4,many,CSARRGQEKLFF,TGCAGTGCTAGGCGGGGTCAGGAAAAACTGTTTTTT
TRBD2,TRBV29-1,TRBJ2-7,many,CSVSRTSGSLEQYF,TGCAGCGTCTCCCGGACTAGCGGGAGCCTTGAGCAGTACTTC
-,TRBV3-1,TRBJ1-1,-,CASSQITGSEAFF,TGTGCCAGCAGCCAGATTACGGGGAGTGAAGCTTTCTTT
-,TRBV5-1,TRBJ2-7,few,CASSFSIAYEQYF,TGCGCCAGCAGCTTCTCCATAGCTTACGAGCAGTACTTC